This T cell receptor beta chain is drawn from a study of response to subunit inactivated influenza vaccine (dated by TCRdb to 2017 to 2018). Study-wide context: To follow how T cells responded to a trivalent subunit inactivated influenza vaccine, the researchers relied on deep quantitative profiling of the T cell receptor repertoire.

The library was obtained by RT-PCR. TCRdb records Illumina HiSeq 2500 as the sequencer. The raw public reads went through TCRdb reprocessing: fastp at Q25, MiXCR clone calling, in-frame beta chains kept. Each CDR3 protein gets just one entry, which takes the most common genes and DNA from the rows behind it. The table for this sample lists fewer than 800,000 distinct CDR3 sequences; about a sixth of them were counted only once. The biggest ten clones account for around a tenth of the sample. About this clonotype itself: Which antigen it targets is not known. Per-base quality was not reported, and no clone a single base away is much larger than it.

Trimming removed 0 bases from V and 7 bases from J; the gene matches leave 6 bases unexplained. The CDR3 starts with the cysteine, ends with the phenylalanine, and has 14 residues. The CDR3 DNA has 42 bases and is translated from base 1. The germline V gene (reference sequence) specifies DFQATT as CDR1 and SNEGSKA as CDR2. General conclusions and limits of the study: According to the authors, only a limited number of new T cells may be recruited by each seasonal influenza vaccination.

The specimen comprised PBMCs from blood, sampled approximately 13 days after vaccination. The V gene is TRBV20-1 and the J gene is TRBJ2-4; 7 junctional bases match TRBD1. The sequence was collected from a middle-aged man who received an inactivated influenza vaccine. Donor details come from another sample of the same person, matched by shared clones. In nucleotides, the sequence is TGCAGTGCTAGAGAAAGGGGGCCGGGGAACATTCAGTACTTC. It is translated as CSARERGPGNIQYF.